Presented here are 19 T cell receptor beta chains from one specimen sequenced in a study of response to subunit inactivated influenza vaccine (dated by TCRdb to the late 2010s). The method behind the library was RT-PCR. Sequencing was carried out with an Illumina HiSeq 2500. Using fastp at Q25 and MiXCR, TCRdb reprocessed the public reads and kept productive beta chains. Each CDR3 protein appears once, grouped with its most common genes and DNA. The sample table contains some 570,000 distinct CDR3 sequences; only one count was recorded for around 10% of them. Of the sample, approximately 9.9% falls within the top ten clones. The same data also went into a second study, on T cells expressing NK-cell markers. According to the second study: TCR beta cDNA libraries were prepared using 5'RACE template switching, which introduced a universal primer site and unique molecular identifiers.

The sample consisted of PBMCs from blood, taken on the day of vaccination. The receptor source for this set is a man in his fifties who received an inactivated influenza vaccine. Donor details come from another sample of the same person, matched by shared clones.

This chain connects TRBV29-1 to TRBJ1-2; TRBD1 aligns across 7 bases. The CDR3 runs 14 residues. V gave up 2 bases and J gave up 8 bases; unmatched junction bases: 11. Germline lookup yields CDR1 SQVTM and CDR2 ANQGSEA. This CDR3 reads CSVEYLDRSGGYTF. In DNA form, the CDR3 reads TGCAGCGTTGAATATTTGGACAGGAGCGGCGGCTACACCTTC.

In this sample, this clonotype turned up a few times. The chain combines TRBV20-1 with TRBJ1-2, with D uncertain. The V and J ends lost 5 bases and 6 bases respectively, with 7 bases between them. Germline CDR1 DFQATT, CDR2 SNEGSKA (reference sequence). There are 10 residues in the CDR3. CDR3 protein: CSALMDGYTF. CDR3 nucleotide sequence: TGCAGTGCTCTAATGGATGGCTACACCTTC.

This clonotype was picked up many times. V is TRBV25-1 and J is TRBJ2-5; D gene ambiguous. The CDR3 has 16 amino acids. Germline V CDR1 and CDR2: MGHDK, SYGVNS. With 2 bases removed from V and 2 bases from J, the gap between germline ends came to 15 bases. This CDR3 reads CASSERPSRGQETQYF. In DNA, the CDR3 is TGTGCCAGCAGTGAACGGCCAAGCCGTGGACAAGAGACCCAGTACTTC.

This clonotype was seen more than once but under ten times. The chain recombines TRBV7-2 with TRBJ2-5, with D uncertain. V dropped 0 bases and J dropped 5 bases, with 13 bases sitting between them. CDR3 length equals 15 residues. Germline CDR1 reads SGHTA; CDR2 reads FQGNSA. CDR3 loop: CASSLAFVIGETQYF. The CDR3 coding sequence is TGTGCCAGCAGCTTAGCGTTTGTGATCGGGGAGACCCAGTACTTC.

The CDR3 here is CAWSDYGEVTGELFF. CDR3 DNA sequence: TGTGCCTGGAGCGACTACGGAGAAGTCACCGGGGAGCTGTTTTTT. The chain uses TRBV30 and TRBJ2-2; D might be TRBD2 (5 bases). Between the trimmed V and J ends, which lost 3 bases and 4 bases, there was a span of 15 bases. The CDR3 contains 15 residues. Germline V gene data show CDR1 as GTSNPN and CDR2 as SVGIG (reference sequence).

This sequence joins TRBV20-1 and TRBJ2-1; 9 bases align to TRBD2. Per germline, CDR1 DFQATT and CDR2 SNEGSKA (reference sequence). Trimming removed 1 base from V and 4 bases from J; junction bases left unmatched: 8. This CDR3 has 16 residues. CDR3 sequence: CSARVGGRASYNEQFF. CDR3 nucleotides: TGCAGTGCTAGAGTGGGCGGGAGGGCCAGTTACAATGAGCAGTTCTTC.

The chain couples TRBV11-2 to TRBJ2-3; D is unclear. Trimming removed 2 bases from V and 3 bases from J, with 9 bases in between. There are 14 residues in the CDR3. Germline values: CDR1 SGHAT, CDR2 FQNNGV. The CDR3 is CASSLFGRTDTQYF. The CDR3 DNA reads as TGTGCCAGCAGCTTATTTGGGCGGACAGATACGCAGTATTTT.

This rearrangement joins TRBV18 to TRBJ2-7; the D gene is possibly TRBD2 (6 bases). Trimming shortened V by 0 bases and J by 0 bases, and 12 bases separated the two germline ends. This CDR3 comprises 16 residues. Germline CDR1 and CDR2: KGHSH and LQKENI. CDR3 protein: CASSPPGYGGSYEQYF. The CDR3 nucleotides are TGTGCCAGCTCACCACCGGGATACGGGGGCTCCTACGAGCAGTACTTC.

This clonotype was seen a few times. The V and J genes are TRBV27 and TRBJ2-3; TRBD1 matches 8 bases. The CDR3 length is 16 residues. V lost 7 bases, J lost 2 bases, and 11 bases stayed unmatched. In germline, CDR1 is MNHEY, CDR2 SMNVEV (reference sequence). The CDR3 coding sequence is TGTGCCAGCACCCCTAGGACAGGGTGGTCCACAGATACGCAGTATTTT. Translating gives CASTPRTGWSTDTQYF.

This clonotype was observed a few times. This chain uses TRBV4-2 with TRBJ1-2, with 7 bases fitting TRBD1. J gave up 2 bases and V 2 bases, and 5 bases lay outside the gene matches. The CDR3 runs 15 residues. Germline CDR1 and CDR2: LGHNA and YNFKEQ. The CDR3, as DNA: TGTGCCAGCAGCCAACTACAGGGGAGGAACTATGGCTACACCTTC. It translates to CASSQLQGRNYGYTF.

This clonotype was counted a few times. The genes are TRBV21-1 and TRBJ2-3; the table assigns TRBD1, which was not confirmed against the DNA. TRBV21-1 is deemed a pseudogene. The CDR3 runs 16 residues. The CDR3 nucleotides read TGTGCCAGCAGCAAAGTTGCGGGACCACCCACAGATACGCAGTATTTT. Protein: CASSKVAGPPTDTQYF.

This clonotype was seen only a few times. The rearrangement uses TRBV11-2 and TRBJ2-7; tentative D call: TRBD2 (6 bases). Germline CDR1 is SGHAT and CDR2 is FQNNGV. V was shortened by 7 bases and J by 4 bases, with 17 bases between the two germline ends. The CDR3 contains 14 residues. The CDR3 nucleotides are TGTGCCAGCACTTCTAGTGCGGGGTGGTACGAGCAGTACTTC. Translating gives CASTSSAGWYEQYF. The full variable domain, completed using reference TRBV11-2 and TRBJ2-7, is EAGVAQSPRYKIIEKRQSVAFWCNPISGHATLYWYQQILGQGPKLLIQFQNNGVVDDSQLPKDRFSAERLKGVDSTLKIQPAKLEDSAVYLCASTSSAGWYEQYFGPGTRLTVT.

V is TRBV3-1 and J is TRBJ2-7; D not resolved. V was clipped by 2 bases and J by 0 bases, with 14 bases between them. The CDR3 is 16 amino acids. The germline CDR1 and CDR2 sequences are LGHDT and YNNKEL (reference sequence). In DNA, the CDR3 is TGTGCCAGCAGCCAATGGATGGCGTCGAGCTCCTACGAGCAGTACTTC. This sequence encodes CASSQWMASSSYEQYF.

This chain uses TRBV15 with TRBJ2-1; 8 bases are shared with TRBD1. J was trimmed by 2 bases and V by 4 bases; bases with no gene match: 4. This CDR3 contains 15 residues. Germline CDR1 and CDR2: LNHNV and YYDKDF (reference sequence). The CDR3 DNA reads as TGTGCCACCAGCACGACAGGGGCGCCCTACAATGAGCAGTTCTTC. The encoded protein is CATSTTGAPYNEQFF.

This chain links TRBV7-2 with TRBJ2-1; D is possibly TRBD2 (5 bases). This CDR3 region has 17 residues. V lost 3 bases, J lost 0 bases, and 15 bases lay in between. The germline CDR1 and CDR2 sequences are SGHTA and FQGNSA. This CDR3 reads CASSFLGGGRSYNEQFF. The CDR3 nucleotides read TGTGCCAGCAGCTTCCTGGGCGGAGGACGCTCCTACAATGAGCAGTTCTTC.

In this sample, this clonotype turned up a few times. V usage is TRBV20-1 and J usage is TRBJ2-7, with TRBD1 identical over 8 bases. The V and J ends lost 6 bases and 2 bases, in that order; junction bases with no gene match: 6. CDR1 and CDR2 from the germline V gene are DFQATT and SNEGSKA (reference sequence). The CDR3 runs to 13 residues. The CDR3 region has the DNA TGCAGTGCAACTGACAGGGGCGCCTACGAGCAGTACTTC. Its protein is CSATDRGAYEQYF.

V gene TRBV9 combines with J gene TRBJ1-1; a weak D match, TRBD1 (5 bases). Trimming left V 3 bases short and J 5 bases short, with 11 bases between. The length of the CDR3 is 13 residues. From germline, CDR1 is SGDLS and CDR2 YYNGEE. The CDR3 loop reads CASSGGRLTEAFF. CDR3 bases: TGTGCCAGCAGCGGGGGGAGGCTGACTGAAGCTTTCTTT.

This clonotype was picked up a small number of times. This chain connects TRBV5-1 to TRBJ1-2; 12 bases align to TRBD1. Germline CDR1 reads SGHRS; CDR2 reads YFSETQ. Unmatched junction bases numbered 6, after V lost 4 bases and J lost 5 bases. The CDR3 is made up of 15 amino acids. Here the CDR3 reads CASSVGTGGVYGYTF. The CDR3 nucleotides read TGCGCCAGCAGCGTTGGGACAGGGGGCGTTTATGGCTACACCTTC.

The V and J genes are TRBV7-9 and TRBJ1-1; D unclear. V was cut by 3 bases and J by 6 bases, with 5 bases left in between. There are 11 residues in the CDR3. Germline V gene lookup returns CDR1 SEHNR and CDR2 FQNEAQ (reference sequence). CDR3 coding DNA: TGTGCCAGCAGCTTTGATCCTGAAGCTTTCTTT. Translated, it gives CASSFDPEAFF.